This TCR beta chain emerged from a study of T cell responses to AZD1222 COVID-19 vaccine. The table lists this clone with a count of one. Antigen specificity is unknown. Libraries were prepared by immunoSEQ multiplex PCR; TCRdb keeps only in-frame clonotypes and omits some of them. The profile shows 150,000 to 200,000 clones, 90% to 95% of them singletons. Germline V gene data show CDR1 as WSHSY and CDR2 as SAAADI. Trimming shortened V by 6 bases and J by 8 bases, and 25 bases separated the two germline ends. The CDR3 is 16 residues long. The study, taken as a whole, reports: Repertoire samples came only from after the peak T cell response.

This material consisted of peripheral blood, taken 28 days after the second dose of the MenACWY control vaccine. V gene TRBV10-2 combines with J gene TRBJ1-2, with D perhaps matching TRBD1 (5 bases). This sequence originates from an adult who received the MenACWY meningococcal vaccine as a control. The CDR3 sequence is CASRPEGRGRWDGYTF. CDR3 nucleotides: TGCGCCAGCAGGCCAGAGGGCCGGGGTAGGTGGGACGGCTACACCTTC.